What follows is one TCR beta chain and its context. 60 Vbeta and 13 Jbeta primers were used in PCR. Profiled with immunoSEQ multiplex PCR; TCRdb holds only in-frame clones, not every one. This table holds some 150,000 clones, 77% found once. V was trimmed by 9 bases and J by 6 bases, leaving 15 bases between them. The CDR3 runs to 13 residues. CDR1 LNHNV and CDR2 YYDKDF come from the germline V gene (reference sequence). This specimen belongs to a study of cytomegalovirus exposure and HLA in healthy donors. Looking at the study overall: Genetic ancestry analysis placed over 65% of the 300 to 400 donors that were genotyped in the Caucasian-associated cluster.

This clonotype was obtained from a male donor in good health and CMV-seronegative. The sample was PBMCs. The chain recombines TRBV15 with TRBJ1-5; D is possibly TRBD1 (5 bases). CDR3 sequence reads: CATGGALGQPQHF. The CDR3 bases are TGTGCCACAGGCGGGGCGTTAGGTCAGCCCCAGCATTTT.